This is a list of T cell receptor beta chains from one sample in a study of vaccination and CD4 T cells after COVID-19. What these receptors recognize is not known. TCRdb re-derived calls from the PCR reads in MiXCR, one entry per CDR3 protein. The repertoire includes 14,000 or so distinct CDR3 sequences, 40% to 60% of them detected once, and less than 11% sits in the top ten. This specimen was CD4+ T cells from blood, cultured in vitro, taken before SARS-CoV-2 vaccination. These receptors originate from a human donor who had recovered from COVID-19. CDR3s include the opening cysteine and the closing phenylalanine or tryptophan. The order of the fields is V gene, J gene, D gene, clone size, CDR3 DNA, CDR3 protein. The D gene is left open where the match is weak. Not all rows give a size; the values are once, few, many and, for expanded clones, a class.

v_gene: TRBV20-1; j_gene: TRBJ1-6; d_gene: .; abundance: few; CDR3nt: TGCAGTGGGAGGAAGGACAACACTAATTCACCCCTCCACTTT; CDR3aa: CSGRKDNTNSPLHF
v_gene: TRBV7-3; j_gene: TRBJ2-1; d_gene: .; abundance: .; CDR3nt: TGTGCCAGCAGCTCCGGGACGAAAGATTACAATGAGCAGTTCTTC; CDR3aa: CASSSGTKDYNEQFF
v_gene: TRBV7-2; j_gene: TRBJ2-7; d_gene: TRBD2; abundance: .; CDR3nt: TGTGCCAGCAGCTTAGAACTAGCGGGAGTGTCGGCCTACGAGCAGTACTTC; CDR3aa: CASSLELAGVSAYEQYF
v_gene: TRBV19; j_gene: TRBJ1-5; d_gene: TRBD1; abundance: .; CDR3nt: TGTGCCAGTAATCCGGGACAGCTTATTAATCAGCCCCAGCATTTT; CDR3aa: CASNPGQLINQPQHF
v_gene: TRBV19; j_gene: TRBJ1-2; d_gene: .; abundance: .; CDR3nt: TGTGCCAGTACCAACATCCTGACGGACCAAACTAACTATGGCTACACCTTC; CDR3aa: CASTNILTDQTNYGYTF
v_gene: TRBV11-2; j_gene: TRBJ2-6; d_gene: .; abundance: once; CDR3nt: TGTGCCAGCAGCTCCCTTTCCGATAGAGGGGCTGGGGCCAACGTCCTGACTTTC; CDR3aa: CASSSLSDRGAGANVLTF
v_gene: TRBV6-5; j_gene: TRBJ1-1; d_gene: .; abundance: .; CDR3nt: TGTGCCAGCAGTTACGCTGCAGGCGGCACTGAAGCTTTCTTT; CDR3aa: CASSYAAGGTEAFF
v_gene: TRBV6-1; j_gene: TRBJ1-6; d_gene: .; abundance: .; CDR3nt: TGTGCCAGCAGTACCGGGGTGAATTCACCCCTCCACTTT; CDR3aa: CASSTGVNSPLHF
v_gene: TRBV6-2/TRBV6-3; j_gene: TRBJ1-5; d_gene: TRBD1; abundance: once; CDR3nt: TGTGCCAGCAGCCTACGACAGGGCCTAAATCAGCCCCAGCATTTT; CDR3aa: CASSLRQGLNQPQHF
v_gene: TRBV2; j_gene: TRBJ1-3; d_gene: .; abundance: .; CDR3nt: TGTGCCAGCAGTGGGTGGTCCGGAAACACCATATATTTT; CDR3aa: CASSGWSGNTIYF
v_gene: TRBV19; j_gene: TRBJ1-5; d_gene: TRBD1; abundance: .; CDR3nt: TGTGCCAGTAGTACCCTGGGACAGGGGGTCCTTAGCAATCAGCCCCAGCATTTT; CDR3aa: CASSTLGQGVLSNQPQHF
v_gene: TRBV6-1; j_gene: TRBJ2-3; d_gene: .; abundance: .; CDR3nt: TGTGCCAGCAGGAACACCTATACGCAGTATTTT; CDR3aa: CASRNTYTQYF
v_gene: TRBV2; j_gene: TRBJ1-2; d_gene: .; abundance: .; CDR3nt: TGTGCCAGTCGAAACAGGTATTCTGGCTACACCTTC; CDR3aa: CASRNRYSGYTF
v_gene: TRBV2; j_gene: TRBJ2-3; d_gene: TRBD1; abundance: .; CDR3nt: TGTGCCAGCAGAGAGGACAGGGGCTTGAGTTTAGATACGCAGTATTTT; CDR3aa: CASREDRGLSLDTQYF
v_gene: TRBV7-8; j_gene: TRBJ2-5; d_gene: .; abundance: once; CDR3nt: TGTGCCAGCAGCTACGGGGCAGCCCGAGAGACCCAGTACTTC; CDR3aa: CASSYGAARETQYF
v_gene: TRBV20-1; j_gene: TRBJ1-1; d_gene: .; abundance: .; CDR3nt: TGCAGTGCTAGTATGGTGGGCACTGAAGCTTTCTTT; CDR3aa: CSASMVGTEAFF
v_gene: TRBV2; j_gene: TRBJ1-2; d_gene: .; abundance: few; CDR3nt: TGTGCCAGCAGTGGAAGGCGGGGGAGCTATGGCTACACCTTC; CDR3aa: CASSGRRGSYGYTF
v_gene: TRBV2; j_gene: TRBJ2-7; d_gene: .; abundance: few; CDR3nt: TGTGCCAGCAGGAAGGGACCGAATCTCTACGAGCAGTACTTC; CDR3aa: CASRKGPNLYEQYF
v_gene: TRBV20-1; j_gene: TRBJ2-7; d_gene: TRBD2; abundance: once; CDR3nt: TGCAGTGCTAGAAAGACTAGCGGGAGGGCCGGCGCCGAGCAGTACTTC; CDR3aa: CSARKTSGRAGAEQYF